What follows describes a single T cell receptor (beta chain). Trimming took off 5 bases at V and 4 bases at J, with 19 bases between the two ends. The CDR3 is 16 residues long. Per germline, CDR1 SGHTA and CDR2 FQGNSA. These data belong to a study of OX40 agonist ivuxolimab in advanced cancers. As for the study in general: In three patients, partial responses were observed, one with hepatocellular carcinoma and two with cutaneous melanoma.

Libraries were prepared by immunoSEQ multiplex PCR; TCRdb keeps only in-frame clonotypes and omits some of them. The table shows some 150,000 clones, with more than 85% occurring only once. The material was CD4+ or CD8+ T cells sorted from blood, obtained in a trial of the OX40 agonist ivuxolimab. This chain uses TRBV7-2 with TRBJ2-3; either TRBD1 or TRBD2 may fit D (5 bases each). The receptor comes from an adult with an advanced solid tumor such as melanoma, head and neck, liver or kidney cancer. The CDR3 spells CASSHPAGLGADTQYF. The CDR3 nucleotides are TGTGCCAGCAGCCACCCCGCCGGCCTGGGGGCAGATACGCAGTATTTT. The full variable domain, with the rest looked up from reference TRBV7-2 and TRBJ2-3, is GAGVSQSPSNKVTEKGKDVELRCDPISGHTALYWYRQSLGQGLEFLIYFQGNSAPDKSGLPSDRFSAERTGGSVSTLTIQRTQQEDSAVYLCASSHPAGLGADTQYFGPGTRLTVL.